This T cell receptor (beta chain) appears in the sequencing data of a study of cytomegalovirus exposure and HLA in healthy donors. The CDR3 totals 12 residues. The germline V gene encodes CDR1 SGHAT and CDR2 FQDESV (reference sequence). The V and J ends lost 4 bases and 8 bases, in that order; junction bases with no gene match: 3. The PCR had 60 Vbeta and 13 Jbeta primers. Here immunoSEQ multiplex PCR was the method, and the copy in TCRdb shows in-frame clones only, minus some. The table records 100,000 to 150,000 clones, about 86% of them present only once. This sequence originates from a man younger than 35 in good health and CMV-seronegative. This sequence joins TRBV11-1 and TRBJ1-2; 8 nucleotides match TRBD1. Source material: PBMCs. CDR3 in amino acids: CASSSAGGGYTF. The CDR3 region has the DNA TGTGCCAGCAGCTCAGCAGGGGGCGGCTACACCTTC.